This entry lists 21 T cell receptor beta chains sequenced from one sample in a study of blood T cells in healthy people across ages. Through a sample-barcoded 5' primer and a J-beta primer mix, a second PCR was run for roughly 6 to 12 cycles. TCRdb passed the 5' RACE reads through MiXCR, listing each CDR3 protein once. This repertoire shows about 1,500,000 distinct CDR3 sequences, approximately 28% found once; its top ten account for roughly 8%. The sample was blood. The origin of the receptors is a woman aged 25 to 39 in good health.

This clonotype was counted once. The chain links TRBV7-2 to TRBJ2-3, with 8 bases that match TRBD2. The CDR3 contains 16 residues. Germline V lookup: CDR1 SGHTA, CDR2 FQGNSA. Trimming took 5 bases from V and 2 from J; bases not matched to a gene: 9. CDR3: CASSPQKRGPTDTQYF. CDR3 nucleotide sequence: TGTGCCAGCAGCCCCCAAAAGCGGGGGCCCACAGATACGCAGTATTTT.

This clonotype was found a few times. The rearrangement uses TRBV20-1 and TRBJ2-5; weak D call: TRBD1 (6 bases). The CDR3 totals 12 residues. Trimming cost V 5 bases and J 5 bases, with 12 bases left between them. The germline V gene has CDR1 DFQATT and CDR2 SNEGSKA (reference sequence). The CDR3 region has the DNA TGCAGTGCTGTTAAGGGGGATGAGACCCAGTACTTC. It translates to CSAVKGDETQYF.

This clonotype was counted only a few times. The chain joins TRBV5-6 to TRBJ2-3; TRBD2 agrees at 8 bases. With 1 base clipped from V and 2 bases from J, the junction kept 6 bases outside the gene matches. There are 16 residues in the CDR3. Per the germline V gene, CDR1 is SGHDT and CDR2 is YYEEEE. CDR3 coding DNA: TGTGCCAGCAGCTTGTCAGGCGGGGGGTTCACAGATACGCAGTATTTT. Encoded protein: CASSLSGGGFTDTQYF. The whole variable domain, filled in from reference TRBV5-6 and TRBJ2-3, reads DAGVTQSPTHLIKTRGQQVTLRCSPKSGHDTVSWYQQALGQGPQFIFQYYEEEERQRGNFPDRFSGHQFPNYSSELNVNALLLGDSALYLCASSLSGGGFTDTQYFGPGTRLTVL.

This sequence joins TRBV7-9 and TRBJ1-1; D unresolved. The CDR3 runs 14 residues. V lost 5 bases and J 4 bases, leaving 14 bases between the germline ends. The germline CDR1 and CDR2 sequences are SEHNR and FQNEAQ (reference sequence). The CDR3 reads CASSPISLGTEAFF. DNA for the CDR3: TGTGCCAGCAGCCCGATTAGTCTAGGCACTGAAGCTTTCTTT.

This clonotype was seen ten or more times. The chain carries TRBV6-5 and TRBJ1-4, with 7 bases identical to TRBD1. The germline V gene encodes CDR1 MNHEY and CDR2 SVGAGI. The CDR3 extends over 16 amino acids. V shed 6 bases and J 7 bases; nucleotides not matched to a gene: 14. CDR3 nucleotide sequence: TGTGCCAGCAGCAAATCGCCCGGGACAGAAGGTGAAAAACTGTTTTTT. This sequence encodes CASSKSPGTEGEKLFF.

Note on this clonotype: This may be a read error: a much more frequent sequence differs by one nucleotide. CDR3 sequence (DNA): TGTGCCAGCGGCTTGGGCGGAACGCAGTTCTTC. Translated: CASGLGGTQFF. The chain is built from TRBV7-2 and TRBJ2-1, with D unclear. CDR3 length: 11 residues. Germline V gene sequence: CDR1 SGHTA, CDR2 FQGNSA.

V is TRBV6-5 and J is TRBJ2-3, with TRBD2 matching 8 bases. With V trimmed by 0 bases and J by 5 bases, 10 bases remained unmatched. The CDR3 contains 17 residues. CDR1 and CDR2 (germline): MNHEY, SVGAGI. The CDR3 DNA sequence: TGTGCCAGCAGTTACTCCGCTCTCAGCGGGGGTGGAGATACGCAGTATTTT. It specifies CASSYSALSGGGDTQYF.

Only a few counts were recorded for this clonotype. The rearrangement links TRBV6-1 to TRBJ2-4; 8 bases are a match to TRBD1. Losses at the gene ends were 6 bases for V and 6 bases for J; bases not matched to a gene: 7. The CDR3 consists of 14 residues. CDR1 is MNHNS, CDR2 SASEGT, per germline. In DNA, the CDR3 is TGTGCCAGCAGAGACATCACAGGGGGAAACATTCAGTACTTC. Translated, it gives CASRDITGGNIQYF.

This clonotype has at least ten counts. V usage is TRBV10-3 and J usage is TRBJ2-5, with TRBD2 identical over 12 bases. The V segment lost 6 bases and the J segment 5 bases; nucleotides outside the gene matches: 10. From germline, CDR1 is ENHRY and CDR2 SYGVKD. This CDR3 has 16 amino acids. The CDR3 here is CAISSSGGEIMETQYF. The CDR3 DNA sequence: TGTGCCATCAGCTCTAGCGGGGGGGAAATAATGGAGACCCAGTACTTC.

The chain links TRBV29-1 to TRBJ2-1; 7 bases match TRBD1. Germline V gene lookup returns CDR1 SQVTM and CDR2 ANQGSEA. V was clipped by 8 bases and J by 2 bases; unmatched bases: 9. The CDR3 has 14 residues. CDR3 sequence: CSSKGQVTYNEQFF. As DNA, the CDR3 is TGCAGCTCCAAAGGACAGGTTACCTACAATGAGCAGTTCTTC.

This clonotype was seen repeatedly, ten times or more. J is TRBJ2-1 and V is TRBV29-1, with TRBD1 matching over 7 bases. CDR1 is SQVTM and CDR2 is ANQGSEA in the germline V gene. Trimming removed 7 bases from V and 4 bases from J; junction bases left unmatched: 13. This CDR3 contains 15 residues. DNA for the CDR3: TGCAGCGCTGACCCCCCAGGGGGTGATTACAATGAGCAGTTCTTC. The encoded protein is CSADPPGGDYNEQFF.

This clonotype was observed a few times. This CDR3 is CSARGRAEETQYF. CDR3 DNA sequence: TGCAGTGCTAGAGGCCGCGCGGAAGAGACCCAGTACTTC. This sequence joins TRBV20-1 and TRBJ2-5; the D is unclear. V lost 1 base and J 3 bases, leaving 9 bases between the germline ends. The CDR3 covers 13 residues. The germline V gene has CDR1 DFQATT and CDR2 SNEGSKA (reference sequence).

In its sample, this clonotype was seen many times. The chain has TRBV28 and TRBJ2-7; a weak D match, TRBD2 (6 bases). V was clipped by 6 bases and J by 1 base, with 10 bases between them. Germline assignment: CDR1 MDHEN and CDR2 SYDVKM. This CDR3 contains 13 residues. The CDR3 region is CASRGGGSYEQYF. CDR3 nucleotide sequence: TGTGCCAGCAGGGGGGGAGGTTCCTACGAGCAGTACTTC.

This clonotype was seen at least ten times. This chain links TRBV5-1 with TRBJ2-3, with D possibly TRBD2 on 5 matching bases. The CDR3 length is 15 residues. V was pared by 2 bases and J by 4 bases, with 14 bases between. Germline CDR1 reads SGHRS; CDR2 reads YFSETQ. CDR3 nucleotide sequence: TGCGCCAGCAGCTTACAATGGGCGAGGGCAGATACGCAGTATTTT. Translating it yields CASSLQWARADTQYF.

CDR3 region: CASSQDQAGLYGYTF. The CDR3 coding sequence is TGTGCCAGCAGCCAAGATCAAGCAGGGCTGTATGGCTACACCTTC. The V and J genes are TRBV3-1 and TRBJ1-2, with D maybe TRBD1 (5 bases). The CDR3 runs to 15 residues. With 0 bases removed from V and 5 bases from J, the gap between germline ends came to 13 bases. The V gene's germline CDR1 is LGHDT and CDR2 YNNKEL (reference sequence).

In its sample, this clonotype was seen a few times. The chain is built from TRBV2 and TRBJ2-5, with 9 bases matching TRBD1. Trimming removed 8 bases from V and 0 bases from J; junction bases left unmatched: 7. The CDR3 totals 15 residues. Germline V lookup: CDR1 SNHLY, CDR2 FYNNEI. CDR3 nucleotides: TGTGCCAGCTCACCCGACAGGGGGGACCAAGAGACCCAGTACTTC. Residues: CASSPDRGDQETQYF.

The chain has TRBV20-1 and TRBJ2-7; 8 bases fit TRBD1. The J call may be wrong; the DNA end is better matched by TRBJ2-4. Germline V gene sequence: CDR1 DFQATT, CDR2 SNEGSKA (reference sequence). The CDR3 contains 14 residues. CDR3 loop: CSARWTGSKNIQYF. The CDR3 DNA reads TGCAGTGCTAGATGGACAGGGAGCAAAAACATTCAGTACTTC.

This clonotype occurred many times. The gene calls are TRBV6-6 and TRBJ2-5, with D perhaps TRBD1 or TRBD2 (5 bases each). TRBJ2-7 matches the DNA end more closely, so the J call is doubtful. CDR1 is MNHNY and CDR2 is SVGAGI in the germline V gene (reference sequence). CDR3 length: 13 amino acids. DNA of the CDR3: TGTGCCAGCAGCTACCCGAGGGGTGGCGAGCAGTACTTC. It encodes CASSYPRGGEQYF.

The chain employs TRBV20-1 and TRBJ1-2; maybe TRBD1 (6 bases). The ends were cut back, 1 base at V and 13 bases at J, with 22 bases in the middle. In germline, CDR1 is DFQATT, CDR2 SNEGSKA (reference sequence). This CDR3 is built from 14 residues. CDR3 nucleotides: TGCAGTGCTAGAGCTCCACAGGGACGGGGTTTGGGCACCTTC. The encoded protein is CSARAPQGRGLGTF.

The genes are TRBV6-5 and TRBJ1-2; 8 positions agree with TRBD1. After removal of 3 bases from V and 0 bases from J, the junction contained 6 bases not matched to a gene. Looked up from germline, CDR1 is MNHEY and CDR2 is SVGAGI. This CDR3 is built from 16 residues. CDR3 nucleotides: TGTGCCAGCAGTTATACGGGGACAGGCGCTAACTATGGCTACACCTTC. Protein product: CASSYTGTGANYGYTF.

In this sample, this clonotype turned up many times. An end of the junction differs from the germline gene, which may be a read error. The CDR3 bases are TGTGCCAGCAGACCTGCGGCCTCCTTCGAGCAGTACTTC. Protein product: CASRPAASFEQYF. The chain is built from TRBV12-3 or TRBV12-4 and TRBJ2-7, with D unresolved. CDR3 size: 13 residues.